This T cell receptor (beta chain) was identified in a study of control samples from healthy donors and cancer patients. CDR1 SGDLS and CDR2 YYNGEE come from the germline V gene. This CDR3 region has 12 residues. Trimming cost V 1 base and J 11 bases, with 7 bases left between them. Clones were read by immunoSEQ multiplex PCR, and TCRdb kept only the in-frame ones, dropping some. The table has about 170,000 clones, roughly 94% seen once. The sequence came from a woman under 30 in good health. The chain couples TRBV9 to TRBJ1-6, with D perhaps TRBD1 (6 bases). What was sequenced was blood. The CDR3 reads CASSVRGAPLHF. The CDR3 DNA reads as TGTGCCAGCAGCGTAAGGGGGGCACCCCTCCACTTT.